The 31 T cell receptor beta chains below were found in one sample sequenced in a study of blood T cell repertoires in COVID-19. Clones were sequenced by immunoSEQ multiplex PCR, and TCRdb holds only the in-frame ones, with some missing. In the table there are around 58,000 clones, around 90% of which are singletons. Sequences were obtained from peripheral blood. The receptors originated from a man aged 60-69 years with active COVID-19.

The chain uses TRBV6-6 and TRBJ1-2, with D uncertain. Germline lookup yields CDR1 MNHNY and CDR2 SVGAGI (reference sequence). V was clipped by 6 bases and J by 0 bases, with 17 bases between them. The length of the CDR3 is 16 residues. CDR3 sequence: CASSPASGVANYGYTF. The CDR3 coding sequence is TGTGCCAGCAGCCCGGCGAGCGGGGTAGCTAACTATGGCTACACCTTC.

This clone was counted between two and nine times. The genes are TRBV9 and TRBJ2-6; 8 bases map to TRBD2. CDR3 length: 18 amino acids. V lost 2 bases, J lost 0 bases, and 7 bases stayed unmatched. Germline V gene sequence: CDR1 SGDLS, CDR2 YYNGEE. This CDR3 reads CASSVNSGVISGANVLTF. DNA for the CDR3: TGTGCCAGCAGCGTTAATAGCGGGGTAATCTCTGGGGCCAACGTCCTGACTTTC. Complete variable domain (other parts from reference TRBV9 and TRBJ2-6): DSGVTQTPKHLITATGQRVTLRCSPRSGDLSVYWYQQSLDQGLQFLIQYYNGEERAKGNILERFSAQQFPDLHSELNLSSLELGDSALYFCASSVNSGVISGANVLTFGAGSRLTVL.

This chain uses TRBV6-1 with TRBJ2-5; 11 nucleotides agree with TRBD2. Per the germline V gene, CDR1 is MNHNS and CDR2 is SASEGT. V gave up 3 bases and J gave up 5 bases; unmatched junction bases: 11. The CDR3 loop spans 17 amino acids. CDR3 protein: CASSDVPASGRRETQYF. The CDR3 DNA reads TGTGCCAGCAGTGATGTCCCGGCTAGCGGGAGGAGGGAGACCCAGTACTTC.

CDR3 amino acids: CASRPGGGTQNYGYTF. DNA of the CDR3: TGTGCCAGCAGACCTGGCGGGGGGACGCAGAACTATGGCTACACCTTC. The chain is built from TRBV7-3 and TRBJ1-2, with D possibly matching TRBD1 (5 bases). The CDR3 contains 16 residues. V was shortened by 6 bases and J by 2 bases, with 19 bases between the two germline ends. Germline values: CDR1 SGHTA, CDR2 FQGTGA.

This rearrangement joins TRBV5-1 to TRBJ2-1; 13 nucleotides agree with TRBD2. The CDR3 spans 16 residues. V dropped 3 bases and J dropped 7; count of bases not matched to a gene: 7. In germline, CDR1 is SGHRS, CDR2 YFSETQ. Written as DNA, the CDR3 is TGCGCCAGCAGCTCCGGACTAGCGGGAGTAAAAAATGAGCAGTTCTTC. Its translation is CASSSGLAGVKNEQFF.

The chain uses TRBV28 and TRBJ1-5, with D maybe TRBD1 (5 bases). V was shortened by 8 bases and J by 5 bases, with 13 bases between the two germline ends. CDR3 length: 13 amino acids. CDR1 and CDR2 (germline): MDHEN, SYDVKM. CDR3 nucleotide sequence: TGTGCCAGCTCCCCGGGGGGGGATCAGCCCCAGCATTTT. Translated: CASSPGGDQPQHF.

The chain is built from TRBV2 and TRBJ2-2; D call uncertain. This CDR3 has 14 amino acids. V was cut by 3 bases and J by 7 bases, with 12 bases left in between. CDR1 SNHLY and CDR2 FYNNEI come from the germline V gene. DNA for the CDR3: TGTGCCAGCAGTGATGATCTCGGTTTCGGGGAGCTGTTTTTT. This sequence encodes CASSDDLGFGELFF.

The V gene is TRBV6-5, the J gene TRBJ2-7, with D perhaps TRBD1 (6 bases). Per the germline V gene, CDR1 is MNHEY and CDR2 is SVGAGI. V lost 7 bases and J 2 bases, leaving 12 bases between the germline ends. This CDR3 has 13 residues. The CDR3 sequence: CASKRTAAYEQYF. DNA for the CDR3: TGTGCCAGCAAGCGGACAGCCGCCTACGAGCAGTACTTC.

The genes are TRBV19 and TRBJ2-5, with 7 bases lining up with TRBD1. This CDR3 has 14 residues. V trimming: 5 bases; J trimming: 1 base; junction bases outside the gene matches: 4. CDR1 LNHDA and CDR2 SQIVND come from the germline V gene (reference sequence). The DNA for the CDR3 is TGTGCCAGTAGTTTCCGGGACAGCCAAGAGACCCAGTACTTC. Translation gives CASSFRDSQETQYF.

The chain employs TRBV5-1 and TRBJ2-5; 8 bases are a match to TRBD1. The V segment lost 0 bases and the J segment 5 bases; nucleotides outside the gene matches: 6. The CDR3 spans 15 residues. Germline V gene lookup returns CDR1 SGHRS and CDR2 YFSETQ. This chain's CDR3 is CASSLARQGRETQYF. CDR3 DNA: TGCGCCAGCAGCTTGGCCCGACAGGGGAGGGAGACCCAGTACTTC.

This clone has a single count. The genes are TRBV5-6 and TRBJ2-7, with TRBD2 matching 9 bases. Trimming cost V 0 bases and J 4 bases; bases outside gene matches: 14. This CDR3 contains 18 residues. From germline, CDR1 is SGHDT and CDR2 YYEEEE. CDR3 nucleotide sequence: TGTGCCAGCAGCTTGGGGCCATACCCCGGGACTAGCACTTACGAGCAGTACTTC. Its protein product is CASSLGPYPGTSTYEQYF.

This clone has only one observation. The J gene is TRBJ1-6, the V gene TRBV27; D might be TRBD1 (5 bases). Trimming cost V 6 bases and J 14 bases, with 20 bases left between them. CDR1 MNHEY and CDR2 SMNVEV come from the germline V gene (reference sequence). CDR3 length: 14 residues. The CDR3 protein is CASSQMDTTLTLHF. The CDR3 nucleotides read TGTGCCAGCAGCCAAATGGACACGACATTAACCCTCCACTTT.

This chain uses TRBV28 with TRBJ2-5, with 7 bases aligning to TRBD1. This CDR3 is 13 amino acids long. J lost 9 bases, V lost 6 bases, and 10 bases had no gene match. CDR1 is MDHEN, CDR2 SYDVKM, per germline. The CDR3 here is CASRRTGIPAQYF. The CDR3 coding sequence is TGTGCCAGCAGAAGGACAGGCATTCCGGCCCAGTACTTC.

CDR3 in DNA: TGTGCCAGCAGTGCGAGCGGAGGGCAAGAGACCCAGTACTTC. This gives the protein CASSASGGQETQYF. The rearrangement joins TRBV2 to TRBJ2-5, with a possible D match to TRBD2 (6 bases). The CDR3 has 14 residues. Trimming shortened V by 4 bases and J by 2 bases, and 11 bases separated the two germline ends. Per germline, CDR1 SNHLY and CDR2 FYNNEI.

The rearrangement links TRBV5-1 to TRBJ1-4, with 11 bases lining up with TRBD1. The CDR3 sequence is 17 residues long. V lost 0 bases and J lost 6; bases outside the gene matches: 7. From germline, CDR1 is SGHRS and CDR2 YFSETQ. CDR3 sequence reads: CASSLVMVDRGHEKLFF. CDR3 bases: TGCGCCAGCAGCTTGGTTATGGTGGACAGGGGGCATGAAAAACTGTTTTTT.

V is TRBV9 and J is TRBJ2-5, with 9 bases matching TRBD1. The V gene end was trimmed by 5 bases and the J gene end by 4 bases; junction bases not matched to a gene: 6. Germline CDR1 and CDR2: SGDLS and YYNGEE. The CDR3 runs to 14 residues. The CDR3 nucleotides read TGTGCCAGCAGTCCGGGACAGGGCTTAGAGACCCAGTACTTC. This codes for CASSPGQGLETQYF.

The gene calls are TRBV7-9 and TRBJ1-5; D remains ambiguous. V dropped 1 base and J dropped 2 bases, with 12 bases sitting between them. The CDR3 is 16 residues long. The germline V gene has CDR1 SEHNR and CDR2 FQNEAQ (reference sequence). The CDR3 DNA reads TGTGCCAGCAGCTTAGGAATCCCCGAGGGCAATCAGCCCCAGCATTTT. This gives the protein CASSLGIPEGNQPQHF.

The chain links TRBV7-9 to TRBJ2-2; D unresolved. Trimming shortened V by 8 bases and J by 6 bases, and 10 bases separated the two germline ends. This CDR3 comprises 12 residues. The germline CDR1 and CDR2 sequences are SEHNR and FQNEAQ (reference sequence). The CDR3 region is CASVPVAGELFF. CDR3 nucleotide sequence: TGTGCCAGCGTCCCTGTTGCCGGGGAGCTGTTTTTT.

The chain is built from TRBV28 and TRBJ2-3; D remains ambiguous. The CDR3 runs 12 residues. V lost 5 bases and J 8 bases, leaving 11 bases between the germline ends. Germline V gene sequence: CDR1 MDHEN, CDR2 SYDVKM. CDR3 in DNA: TGTGCCAGCAGTCTTTTGACGGGTACGCAGTATTTT. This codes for CASSLLTGTQYF.

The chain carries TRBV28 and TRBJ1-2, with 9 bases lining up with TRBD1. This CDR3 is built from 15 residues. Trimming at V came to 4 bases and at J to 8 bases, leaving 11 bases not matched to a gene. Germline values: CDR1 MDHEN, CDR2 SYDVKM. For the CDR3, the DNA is TGTGCCAGCAGTTCAGTCCTACAGGGGGCTCGGGGCTACACCTTC. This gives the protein CASSSVLQGARGYTF.

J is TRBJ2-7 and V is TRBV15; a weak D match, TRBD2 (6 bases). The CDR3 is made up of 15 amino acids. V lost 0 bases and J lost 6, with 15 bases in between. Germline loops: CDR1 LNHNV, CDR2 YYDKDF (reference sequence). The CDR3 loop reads CATSRDGGSTGEQYF. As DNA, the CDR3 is TGTGCCACCAGCAGAGATGGGGGGTCGACTGGCGAGCAGTACTTC.

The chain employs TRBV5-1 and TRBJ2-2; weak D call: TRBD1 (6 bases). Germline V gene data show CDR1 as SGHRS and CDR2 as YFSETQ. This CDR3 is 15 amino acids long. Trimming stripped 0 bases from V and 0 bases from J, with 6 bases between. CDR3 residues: CASSLGTANTGELFF. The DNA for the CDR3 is TGCGCCAGCAGCTTGGGGACAGCGAACACCGGGGAGCTGTTTTTT.

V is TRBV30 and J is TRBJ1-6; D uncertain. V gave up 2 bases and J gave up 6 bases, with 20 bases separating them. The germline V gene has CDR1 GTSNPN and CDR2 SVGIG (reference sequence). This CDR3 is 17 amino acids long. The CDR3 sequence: CAWSQGRALDGNSPLHF. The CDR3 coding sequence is TGTGCCTGGAGTCAAGGGAGGGCGCTGGATGGTAATTCACCCCTCCACTTT.

The CDR3 loop is CASSPAPGQGSYEQYF. The CDR3 DNA reads as TGTGCCAGCAGCCCCGCCCCCGGGCAGGGGTCCTACGAGCAGTACTTC. The rearrangement uses TRBV7-3 and TRBJ2-7, with D tentatively TRBD1 (6 bases). CDR1 is SGHTA, CDR2 FQGTGA, per germline. V gave up 5 bases and J gave up 1 base, with 18 bases separating them. CDR3 length equals 16 residues. Complete variable domain (other parts from reference TRBV7-3 and TRBJ2-7): GAGVSQTPSNKVTEKGKYVELRCDPISGHTALYWYRQSLGQGPEFLIYFQGTGAADDSGLPNDRFFAVRPEGSVSTLKIQRTERGDSAVYLCASSPAPGQGSYEQYFGPGTRLTVT.

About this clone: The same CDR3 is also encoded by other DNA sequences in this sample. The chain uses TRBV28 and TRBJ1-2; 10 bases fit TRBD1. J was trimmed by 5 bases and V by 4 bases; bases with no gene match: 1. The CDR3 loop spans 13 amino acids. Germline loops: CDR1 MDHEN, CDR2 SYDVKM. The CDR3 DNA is TGTGCCAGCAGTTGGGGACAGGGGTATGGCTACACCTTC. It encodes CASSWGQGYGYTF.

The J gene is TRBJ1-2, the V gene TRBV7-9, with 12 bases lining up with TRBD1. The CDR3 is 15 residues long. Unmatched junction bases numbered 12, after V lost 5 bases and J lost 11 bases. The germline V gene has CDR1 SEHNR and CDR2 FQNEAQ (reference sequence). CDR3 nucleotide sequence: TGTGCCAGCAGCGCCCCCGGGACAGGGGGCCCGGCATACACCTTC. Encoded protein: CASSAPGTGGPAYTF.

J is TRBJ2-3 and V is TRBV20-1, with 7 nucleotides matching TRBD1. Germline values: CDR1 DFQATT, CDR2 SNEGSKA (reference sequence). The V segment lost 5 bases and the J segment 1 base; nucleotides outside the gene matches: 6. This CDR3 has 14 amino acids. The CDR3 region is CSAGDRVRTDTQYF. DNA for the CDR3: TGCAGTGCTGGTGACAGGGTTCGCACAGATACGCAGTATTTT.

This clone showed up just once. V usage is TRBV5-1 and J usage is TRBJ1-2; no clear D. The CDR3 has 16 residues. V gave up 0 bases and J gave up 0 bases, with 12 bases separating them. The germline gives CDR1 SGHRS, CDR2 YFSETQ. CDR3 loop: CASSLGSVKANYGYTF. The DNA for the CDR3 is TGCGCCAGCAGCTTGGGCTCAGTAAAAGCTAACTATGGCTACACCTTC.

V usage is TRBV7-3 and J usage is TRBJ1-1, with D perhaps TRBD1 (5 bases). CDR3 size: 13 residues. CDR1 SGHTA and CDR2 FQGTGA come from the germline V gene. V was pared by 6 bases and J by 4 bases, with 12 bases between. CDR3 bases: TGTGCCAGCAGTCAAACGACAGTCACTGAAGCTTTCTTT. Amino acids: CASSQTTVTEAFF.

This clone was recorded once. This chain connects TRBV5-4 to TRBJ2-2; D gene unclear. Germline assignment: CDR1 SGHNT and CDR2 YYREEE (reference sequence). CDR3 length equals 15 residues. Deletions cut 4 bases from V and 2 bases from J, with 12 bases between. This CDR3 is CASSLEPINTGELFF. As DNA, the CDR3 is TGTGCCAGCAGCCTTGAACCTATAAACACCGGGGAGCTGTTTTTT. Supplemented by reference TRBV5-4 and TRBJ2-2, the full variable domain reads ETGVTQSPTHLIKTRGQQVTLRCSSQSGHNTVSWYQQALGQGPQFIFQYYREEENGRGNFPPRFSGLQFPNYSSELNVNALELDDSALYLCASSLEPINTGELFFGEGSRLTVL.

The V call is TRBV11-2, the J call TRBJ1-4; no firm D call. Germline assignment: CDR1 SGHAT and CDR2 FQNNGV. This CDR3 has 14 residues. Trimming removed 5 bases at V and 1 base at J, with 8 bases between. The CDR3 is CASSQGGTNEKLFF. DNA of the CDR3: TGTGCCAGCAGCCAAGGCGGAACTAATGAAAAACTGTTTTTT.